A selection of T cell receptor beta chains follows, all from one sample in a study of blood T cell repertoires in COVID-19. Profiled with immunoSEQ multiplex PCR; TCRdb holds only in-frame clones, not every one. The table lists approximately 110,000 clones, 85% of them singletons. Material for sequencing was peripheral blood. Every receptor here comes from a human donor in a cohort sampled during active COVID-19. CDR3s include the opening cysteine and the closing phenylalanine or tryptophan. The order of the fields is clone size, J gene, D gene, V gene, CDR3 DNA, CDR3 protein. The D gene is left open where the match is weak. Size tells how often a clone was seen (once, few, many) or the class of an expanded clone, and some rows leave it out.

clone_size: .
j_call: TRBJ1-5
d_call: TRBD1
v_call: TRBV6-2/TRBV6-3
cdr3_nt: TGTGCCAGCAGTTACCCAGGGACAGGGGTCCTCCGGGGGTCTGGGAATCAGCCCCAGCATTTT
cdr3_aa: CASSYPGTGVLRGSGNQPQHF

clone_size: .
j_call: TRBJ2-2
d_call: .
v_call: TRBV18
cdr3_nt: TGTGCCAGCTCACCTCTAGAAGCCGGGGAGCTGTTTTTT
cdr3_aa: CASSPLEAGELFF

clone_size: .
j_call: TRBJ2-5
d_call: .
v_call: TRBV2
cdr3_nt: TGTGCCAGCAGTGAGAGTATCCAAGAGACCCAGTACTTC
cdr3_aa: CASSESIQETQYF

clone_size: .
j_call: TRBJ2-7
d_call: .
v_call: TRBV12-5
cdr3_nt: TGTGCTAGTGGTTTGGTACAGGATTCCGAGCAGTACTTC
cdr3_aa: CASGLVQDSEQYF

clone_size: once
j_call: TRBJ1-6
d_call: TRBD1
v_call: TRBV2
cdr3_nt: TGTGCCAGCAGGATTTTACAGGGGGCTCCTAATTCACCCCTCCACTTT
cdr3_aa: CASRILQGAPNSPLHF

clone_size: .
j_call: TRBJ2-7
d_call: TRBD1
v_call: TRBV7-2
cdr3_nt: TGTGCCAGCAGCTTAGTAGGGACAGGGATCTCCTACGAGCAGTACTTC
cdr3_aa: CASSLVGTGISYEQYF

clone_size: .
j_call: TRBJ1-2
d_call: .
v_call: TRBV11-2
cdr3_nt: TGTGCCAGCAGCACGGGACAATCGAATGGCTACACCTTC
cdr3_aa: CASSTGQSNGYTF

clone_size: .
j_call: TRBJ2-3
d_call: TRBD2
v_call: TRBV6-2/TRBV6-3
cdr3_nt: TGTGCCAGCAGTGTGGGACTAGCGGGGGACGAACCCACAGATACGCAGTATTTT
cdr3_aa: CASSVGLAGDEPTDTQYF

clone_size: .
j_call: TRBJ2-5
d_call: .
v_call: TRBV20-1
cdr3_nt: TGCAGTGGGATCGGGGAAGAGACCCAGTACTTC
cdr3_aa: CSGIGEETQYF

clone_size: .
j_call: TRBJ2-7
d_call: TRBD1
v_call: TRBV7-2
cdr3_nt: TGTGCCAGCAGCTGGACCGGGACAGGTTCCTACGAGCAGTACTTC
cdr3_aa: CASSWTGTGSYEQYF

clone_size: .
j_call: TRBJ2-7
d_call: TRBD1
v_call: TRBV5-1
cdr3_nt: TGCGCCAGCAGCTTCACCGGGACAGGGACCTACGAGCAGTACTTC
cdr3_aa: CASSFTGTGTYEQYF

clone_size: few
j_call: TRBJ1-5
d_call: .
v_call: TRBV7-2
cdr3_nt: TGTGCCAGCAGTCCGGGAGGGGGCAATCAGCCCCAGCATTTT
cdr3_aa: CASSPGGGNQPQHF

clone_size: .
j_call: TRBJ1-6
d_call: .
v_call: TRBV5-6
cdr3_nt: TGTGCCAGCAGCTTGGTGCAGGGGAATTCACCCCTCCACTTT
cdr3_aa: CASSLVQGNSPLHF

clone_size: .
j_call: TRBJ1-3
d_call: TRBD1
v_call: TRBV15
cdr3_nt: TGTGCCACCAGCACCCGGGACAGCGGAAACACCATATATTTT
cdr3_aa: CATSTRDSGNTIYF

clone_size: .
j_call: TRBJ2-7
d_call: TRBD1
v_call: TRBV28
cdr3_nt: TGTGCCAGCAGGCCGGGACAGTCGTTATACGAGCAGTACTTC
cdr3_aa: CASRPGQSLYEQYF

clone_size: .
j_call: TRBJ1-2
d_call: TRBD1
v_call: TRBV9
cdr3_nt: TGTGCCAGCAGCCCGCGGACAGGGTCCAACTATGGCTACACCTTC
cdr3_aa: CASSPRTGSNYGYTF

clone_size: .
j_call: TRBJ1-5
d_call: .
v_call: TRBV10-3
cdr3_nt: TGTGCCATCAGTGGGCAGAATAGCAATCAGCCCCAGCATTTT
cdr3_aa: CAISGQNSNQPQHF

clone_size: .
j_call: TRBJ2-3
d_call: .
v_call: TRBV11-2
cdr3_nt: TGTGCCAGCAGCCCGAGTGTAGATACGCAGTATTTT
cdr3_aa: CASSPSVDTQYF

clone_size: .
j_call: TRBJ2-3
d_call: TRBD1
v_call: TRBV27
cdr3_nt: TGTGCCAGCAGCGACCGGGACAGGGTTTCGGATACGCAGTATTTT
cdr3_aa: CASSDRDRVSDTQYF

clone_size: .
j_call: TRBJ2-7
d_call: .
v_call: TRBV6-2/TRBV6-3
cdr3_nt: TGTGCCAGCAGCTTTCGGGGAGCAACAACCTTCTACGGGCAGTACTTC
cdr3_aa: CASSFRGATTFYGQYF

clone_size: .
j_call: TRBJ2-6
d_call: .
v_call: TRBV4-3
cdr3_nt: TGCGCCAGCAGCCATACACAGGGTTTAGGGGCCAACGTCCTGACTTTC
cdr3_aa: CASSHTQGLGANVLTF

clone_size: .
j_call: TRBJ2-1
d_call: TRBD2
v_call: TRBV6-5
cdr3_nt: TGTGCCAGCAAGAGGGACGGGGGGGAATACAATGAGCAGTTCTTC
cdr3_aa: CASKRDGGEYNEQFF

clone_size: few
j_call: TRBJ2-3
d_call: .
v_call: TRBV9
cdr3_nt: TGTGCCAGCAGCGTCAGAGGTATGGATACGCAGTATTTT
cdr3_aa: CASSVRGMDTQYF

clone_size: .
j_call: TRBJ1-4
d_call: .
v_call: TRBV29-1
cdr3_nt: TGCAGCGTTGCAGAGACTTGGGAAAAACTGTTTTTT
cdr3_aa: CSVAETWEKLFF

clone_size: .
j_call: TRBJ2-1
d_call: .
v_call: TRBV30
cdr3_nt: TGTGCCTGGAGGGGGCGCGGGCAGTTCTTC
cdr3_aa: CAWRGRGQFF

clone_size: once
j_call: TRBJ2-1
d_call: .
v_call: TRBV9
cdr3_nt: TGTGCCAGCAGCGTACTAGGAGCCGCCTCCTACAATGAGCAGTTCTTC
cdr3_aa: CASSVLGAASYNEQFF

clone_size: .
j_call: TRBJ1-5
d_call: .
v_call: TRBV19
cdr3_nt: TGTGCCAGTAGTATATTGAACAGCTTCCAAAATCAGCCCCAGCATTTT
cdr3_aa: CASSILNSFQNQPQHF

clone_size: .
j_call: TRBJ2-7
d_call: .
v_call: TRBV20-1
cdr3_nt: TGCAGTGCCGGCGAGCAGTACTTC
cdr3_aa: CSAGEQYF

clone_size: .
j_call: TRBJ2-1
d_call: TRBD1
v_call: TRBV7-6
cdr3_nt: TGTGCCAGCAGCTTAGGGCAGACAGGGGGTGTCTCCTACAATGAGCAGTTCTTC
cdr3_aa: CASSLGQTGGVSYNEQFF

clone_size: .
j_call: TRBJ2-7
d_call: TRBD1
v_call: TRBV2
cdr3_nt: TGTGCCAGCAGGGAACAGGGGGTACCCTACGAGCAGTACTTC
cdr3_aa: CASREQGVPYEQYF

clone_size: once
j_call: TRBJ2-7
d_call: .
v_call: TRBV11-2
cdr3_nt: TGTGCCAGCAGCTTTTTCTCAGACTACGAGCAGTACTTC
cdr3_aa: CASSFFSDYEQYF

clone_size: .
j_call: TRBJ2-7
d_call: TRBD1
v_call: TRBV19
cdr3_nt: TGTGCCAGTAGTATACGGACAGGGGCAGCCGAGCAGTACTTC
cdr3_aa: CASSIRTGAAEQYF

clone_size: few
j_call: TRBJ1-5
d_call: .
v_call: TRBV4-2
cdr3_nt: TGTGCCAGCAGCCAAGGGCTTGGGCAATTTGTGAATCAGCCCCAGCATTTT
cdr3_aa: CASSQGLGQFVNQPQHF

clone_size: .
j_call: TRBJ1-5
d_call: TRBD1
v_call: TRBV28
cdr3_nt: TGTGCCAGCAGGACCCAGGGGGCAGATCAGCCCCAGCATTTT
cdr3_aa: CASRTQGADQPQHF

clone_size: .
j_call: TRBJ2-1
d_call: TRBD2
v_call: TRBV7-9
cdr3_nt: TGTGCCAGCAGCTTAGTGCGGGGGGCTTACTACAATGAGCAGTTCTTC
cdr3_aa: CASSLVRGAYYNEQFF

clone_size: .
j_call: TRBJ1-2
d_call: TRBD1
v_call: TRBV7-9
cdr3_nt: TGTGCCAGCAGTCGCGACCTGGACAGGGACGGCTACACCTTC
cdr3_aa: CASSRDLDRDGYTF

clone_size: .
j_call: TRBJ1-4
d_call: .
v_call: TRBV2
cdr3_nt: TGTGCCAGCAGTGAAAACAGGGATAGTGAAAAACTGTTTTTT
cdr3_aa: CASSENRDSEKLFF

clone_size: .
j_call: TRBJ1-3
d_call: .
v_call: TRBV18
cdr3_nt: TGTGCCAGCTCACAACAGGGACTATCTGGAAACACCATATATTTT
cdr3_aa: CASSQQGLSGNTIYF

clone_size: .
j_call: TRBJ2-7
d_call: .
v_call: TRBV3-1/TRBV3-2
cdr3_nt: TGTGCCAGCAGCCTCCTCTCCTACGAGCAGTACTTC
cdr3_aa: CASSLLSYEQYF

clone_size: .
j_call: TRBJ2-7
d_call: TRBD1
v_call: TRBV27
cdr3_nt: TGTGCCAGCAGTCAAGGACAGGGGTCTCTTCGGGAGCAGTACTTC
cdr3_aa: CASSQGQGSLREQYF

clone_size: .
j_call: TRBJ2-7
d_call: .
v_call: TRBV6-2/TRBV6-3
cdr3_nt: TGTGCCAGCAGTACCCCCTCCCGGAGCTCCTACGAGCAGTACTTC
cdr3_aa: CASSTPSRSSYEQYF

clone_size: .
j_call: TRBJ2-3
d_call: TRBD2
v_call: TRBV10-3
cdr3_nt: TGTGCCATCAGTGAGGGTAGCGGGGCCCACACAGATACGCAGTATTTT
cdr3_aa: CAISEGSGAHTDTQYF

clone_size: .
j_call: TRBJ1-6
d_call: .
v_call: TRBV15
cdr3_nt: TGTGCCACCAGCAGAGGCCGGGGGGGAAACTCACCCCTCCACTTT
cdr3_aa: CATSRGRGGNSPLHF

clone_size: .
j_call: TRBJ2-7
d_call: .
v_call: TRBV9
cdr3_nt: TGTGCCAGCAGCCCACGTTCAGGGGAGCAGTACTTC
cdr3_aa: CASSPRSGEQYF

clone_size: once
j_call: TRBJ1-2
d_call: TRBD1
v_call: TRBV5-1
cdr3_nt: TGCGCCAGCAGCTTAACCGGGACAGGGGGCGATGCTGGCTACACCTTC
cdr3_aa: CASSLTGTGGDAGYTF

clone_size: .
j_call: TRBJ2-3
d_call: .
v_call: TRBV10-1
cdr3_nt: TGCGCCAGCGCCAGGGGATCGAGCACAGATACGCAGTATTTT
cdr3_aa: CASARGSSTDTQYF

clone_size: .
j_call: TRBJ1-6
d_call: .
v_call: TRBV25-1
cdr3_nt: TGTGCCAGCAGTGATCTGGGGAGCTCCTATAATTCACCCCTCCACTTT
cdr3_aa: CASSDLGSSYNSPLHF

clone_size: .
j_call: TRBJ1-5
d_call: TRBD1
v_call: TRBV6-1
cdr3_nt: TGTGCCAGCAGTGGGACAGGGGGCGATAGCAATCAGCCCCAGCATTTT
cdr3_aa: CASSGTGGDSNQPQHF

clone_size: .
j_call: TRBJ2-7
d_call: TRBD1
v_call: TRBV2
cdr3_nt: TGTGCCAGCGCCCGGGACAGGGGCGAGCAGTACTTC
cdr3_aa: CASARDRGEQYF

clone_size: .
j_call: TRBJ1-6
d_call: TRBD1
v_call: TRBV6-6
cdr3_nt: TGTGCCAGCGCTGTCGGGACAGGGGATTCACCCCTCCACTTT
cdr3_aa: CASAVGTGDSPLHF

clone_size: .
j_call: TRBJ1-1
d_call: .
v_call: TRBV15
cdr3_nt: TGTGCCACCAGCAGTGGCGGGGAGAACACTGAAGCTTTCTTT
cdr3_aa: CATSSGGENTEAFF